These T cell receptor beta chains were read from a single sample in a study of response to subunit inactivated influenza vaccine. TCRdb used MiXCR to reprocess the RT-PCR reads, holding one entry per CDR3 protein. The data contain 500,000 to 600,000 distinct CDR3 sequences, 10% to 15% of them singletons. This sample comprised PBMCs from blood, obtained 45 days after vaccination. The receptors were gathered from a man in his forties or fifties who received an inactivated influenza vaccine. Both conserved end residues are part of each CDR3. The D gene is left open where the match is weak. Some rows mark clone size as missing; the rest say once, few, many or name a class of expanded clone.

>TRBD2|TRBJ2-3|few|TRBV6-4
TGTGCCAGCAGCCGGGACTACCTCACAGATACGCAGTATTTT
CASSRDYLTDTQYF
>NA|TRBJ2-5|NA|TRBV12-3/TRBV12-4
TGTGCCAGCAGTTTAGCGCCTGGGTTGGGCCAAGAGACCCAGTACTTC
CASSLAPGLGQETQYF
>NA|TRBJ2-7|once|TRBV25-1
TGTGCCAGCAGTCCCCCCGCCAGCGGTAGCTCCTACGAGCAGTACTTC
CASSPPASGSSYEQYF
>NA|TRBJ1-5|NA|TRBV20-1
TGCAGTGCTGTCCAGGGGAACAATCAGCCCCAGCATTTT
CSAVQGNNQPQHF
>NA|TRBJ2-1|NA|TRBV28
TGTGCCAGCACCCTCGACAACACCTACAATGAGCAGTTCTTC
CASTLDNTYNEQFF
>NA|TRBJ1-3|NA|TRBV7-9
TGTGCCAGCAGCTTCACAGTATCCCTCTCTGGAAACACCATATATTTT
CASSFTVSLSGNTIYF
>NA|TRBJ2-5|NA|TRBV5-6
TGTGCCAGCAGCTTCGGGCTCGGGCCTGGGGAGACCCAGTACTTC
CASSFGLGPGETQYF
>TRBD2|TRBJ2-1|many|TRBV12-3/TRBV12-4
TGTGCCAGCAGTTCCGGTCTAGCGGGGGGGCTCTACAATGAGCAGTTCTTC
CASSSGLAGGLYNEQFF
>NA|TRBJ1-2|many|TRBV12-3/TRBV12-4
TGTGCCAGCAGTTTTCATGGGGGCGATGGCTACACCTTC
CASSFHGGDGYTF
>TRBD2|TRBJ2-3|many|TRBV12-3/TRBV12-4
TGTGCCACGGGGACTAGCGTAAGCACAGATACGCAGTATTTT
CATGTSVSTDTQYF
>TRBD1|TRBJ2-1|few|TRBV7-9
TGTGCCAGCAGCTTAAGTCGTGGAACGAACAGGGGCAATGAGCAGTTCTTC
CASSLSRGTNRGNEQFF
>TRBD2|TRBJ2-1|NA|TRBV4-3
TGCGCCAGCAGCCAAGAAGGAGGTCCCCTAGCGGGTTACAATGAGCAGTTCTTC
CASSQEGGPLAGYNEQFF
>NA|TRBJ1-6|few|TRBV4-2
TGTGCCAGCAGCCAAGTCCCTTCGGGGGGTAATTCACCCCTCCACTTT
CASSQVPSGGNSPLHF
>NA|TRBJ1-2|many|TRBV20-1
TGCAGTGCAGCCCCTCGCAGGGTTCTCTATGGCTACACCTTC
CSAAPRRVLYGYTF
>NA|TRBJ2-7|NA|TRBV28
TGTGCCAGCAGCGACCGTCTAGGAGAGCAGTACTTC
CASSDRLGEQYF
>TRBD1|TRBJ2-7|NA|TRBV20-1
TGCAGTGCTACTCCGGACAGGGGGCACAACGAGCAGTACTTC
CSATPDRGHNEQYF
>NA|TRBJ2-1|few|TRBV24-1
TGTGCCACCAGTGATTTATCGGAGACAAAGCAGTTCTTC
CATSDLSETKQFF
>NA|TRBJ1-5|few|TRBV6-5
TGTGCCAGCAGTTACTCCCTCGAGTGGGTGCAGCCCCAGCATTTT
CASSYSLEWVQPQHF
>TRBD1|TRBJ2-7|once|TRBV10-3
TGTGCCATCACCGCAACTCGGGACAGGAGCTCCTACGAGCAGTACTTC
CAITATRDRSSYEQYF
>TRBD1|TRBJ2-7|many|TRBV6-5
TGTGCCAGCAGCGGGACAGCTTGGGAGCAGTACTTC
CASSGTAWEQYF
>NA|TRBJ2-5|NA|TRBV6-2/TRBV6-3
TGTGCCAGCAGTTATGTAGGAGAGACCCAGTACTTC
CASSYVGETQYF
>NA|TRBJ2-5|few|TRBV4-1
TGCGCCAGCAGCCAAGAAGGGGTCAGAGCCGAGACCCAGTACTTC
CASSQEGVRAETQYF
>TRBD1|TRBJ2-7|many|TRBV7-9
TGTGCCAGCAGCTTAGCTGCAGGGGGCGAGCAGTACTTC
CASSLAAGGEQYF
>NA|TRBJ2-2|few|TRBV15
TGTGCCACCAGCAGAGAGGGCGGCCGGGGGCGCCGGGAGCTGTTTTTT
CATSREGGRGRRELFF